These 16 T cell receptor beta chains share one sample of origin, sequenced in a study of blood T cell repertoires in COVID-19. Profiling relied on immunoSEQ multiplex PCR, and the TCRdb table lists in-frame clones only, not all of them. Seen here are 250,000 to 350,000 clones, about 90% observed once, and the top ten hold approximately 7.8%. The specimen was peripheral blood. The receptors shown here come from a woman aged 50 to 60 who had recovered from COVID-19.

This clone showed up just a few times. The genes are TRBV27 and TRBJ1-2, with a weak D call TRBD1 (5 bases). V gave up 3 bases and J gave up 4 bases, with 12 bases separating them. This CDR3 has 14 residues. Germline values: CDR1 MNHEY, CDR2 SMNVEV (reference sequence). CDR3 sequence: CASSLRGSFYGYTF. CDR3 sequence (DNA): TGTGCCAGCAGTTTGCGGGGCTCATTCTATGGCTACACCTTC.

This chain links TRBV6-2 or TRBV6-3 with TRBJ1-1; no reliable D call. Germline CDR1 and CDR2: MNHEY and SVGEGT. The V end lost 4 bases, the J end lost 0 bases, and 12 bases lay between the germline ends. CDR3 length: 15 amino acids. CDR3 coding DNA: TGTGCCAGCAGTTCCGACCGGAGTATGAACACTGAAGCTTTCTTT. This codes for CASSSDRSMNTEAFF.

The chain's CDR3 is CASAYIAGRAYEQYF. The CDR3 DNA sequence: TGTGCCAGTGCCTATATTGCCGGGAGAGCCTACGAGCAGTACTTC. This rearrangement joins TRBV19 to TRBJ2-7; D may be TRBD2 (6 bases). Germline V gives CDR1 LNHDA, CDR2 SQIVND (reference sequence). The CDR3 contains 15 residues. Trimming pared 8 bases from V and 2 bases from J, leaving 19 bases between.

The chain recombines TRBV5-1 with TRBJ1-4; the D gene is possibly TRBD1 (6 bases). There are 16 residues in the CDR3. Trimming stripped 0 bases from V and 5 bases from J, with 14 bases between. Germline-derived CDR1 and CDR2 are SGHRS and YFSETQ. The CDR3 nucleotides are TGCGCCAGCAGCTTGGTACCCGGGACATTGAATGAAAAACTGTTTTTT. This codes for CASSLVPGTLNEKLFF. The full variable domain, with the rest looked up from reference TRBV5-1 and TRBJ1-4, is KAGVTQTPRYLIKTRGQQVTLSCSPISGHRSVSWYQQTPGQGLQFLFEYFSETQRNKGNFPGRFSGRQFSNSRSEMNVSTLELGDSALYLCASSLVPGTLNEKLFFGSGTQLSVL.

This chain connects TRBV10-3 to TRBJ1-6; D not resolved. Deletions cut 3 bases from V and 10 bases from J, with 10 bases between. The CDR3 is made up of 13 amino acids. Germline V gene data show CDR1 as ENHRY and CDR2 as SYGVKD. CDR3 in DNA: TGTGCCATCAGTGATGAGGGCAGGTCACCCCTCCACTTT. Its translation: CAISDEGRSPLHF.

This chain links TRBV19 with TRBJ1-1, with TRBD1 matching over 8 bases. The CDR3 extends over 14 amino acids. In germline, CDR1 is LNHDA, CDR2 SQIVND (reference sequence). V trimming: 5 bases; J trimming: 4 bases; junction bases outside the gene matches: 6. The CDR3 loop reads CASSADRGVTEAFF. CDR3 sequence (DNA): TGTGCCAGTAGTGCCGACAGGGGTGTCACTGAAGCTTTCTTT. Combining the CDR3 with reference TRBV19 and TRBJ1-1 gives the whole variable domain DGGITQSPKYLFRKEGQNVTLSCEQNLNHDAMYWYRQDPGQGLRLIYYSQIVNDFQKGDIAEGYSVSREKKESFPLTVTSAQKNPTAFYLCASSADRGVTEAFFGQGTRLTVV.

V gene TRBV5-1 combines with J gene TRBJ2-2; possibly TRBD2 for D (6 bases). The germline gives CDR1 SGHRS, CDR2 YFSETQ. This CDR3 region has 15 residues. V was cut by 0 bases and J by 2 bases, with 8 bases left in between. CDR3 in amino acids: CASSLVSGNTGELFF. The CDR3 DNA is TGCGCCAGCAGCTTGGTTAGCGGAAACACCGGGGAGCTGTTTTTT.

There are a few counts of this clone. This chain connects TRBV4-1 to TRBJ2-7, with 12 bases that match TRBD1. The CDR3 contains 15 residues. Trimming at V came to 4 bases and at J to 7 bases, leaving 8 bases not matched to a gene. Per the germline V gene, CDR1 is MGHRA and CDR2 is YSYEKL. The CDR3 region has the DNA TGCGCCAGCAGCCCCCCGGGACAGGGGGCGAGGGAGCAGTACTTC. Protein sequence: CASSPPGQGAREQYF.

V gene TRBV6-4 combines with J gene TRBJ1-5, with D perhaps TRBD1 (5 bases). CDR3 length: 13 amino acids. V was shortened by 6 bases and J by 4 bases, with 10 bases between the two germline ends. CDR1 and CDR2 (germline): MRHNA, SNTAGT. The CDR3 nucleotides read TGTGCCAGCAGCCCCGACAGAAATCAGCCCCAGCATTTT. Protein sequence: CASSPDRNQPQHF.

V is TRBV3-1 (or the pseudogene TRBV3-2) and J is TRBJ1-5; D not resolved. CDR1 is LGHDT, CDR2 YNNKEL, per germline (reference sequence). Trimming shortened V by 1 base and J by 6 bases, and 10 bases separated the two germline ends. The CDR3 consists of 14 residues. CDR3 nucleotides: TGTGCCAGCAGCCAAGGACAAGGAGGTCAGCCCCAGCATTTT. Amino acid sequence: CASSQGQGGQPQHF.

The chain has TRBV5-4 and TRBJ2-5, with D maybe TRBD1 (5 bases). Trimming pared 4 bases from V and 2 bases from J, leaving 12 bases between. Germline CDR1 SGHNT, CDR2 YYREEE (reference sequence). This CDR3 region has 14 residues. The chain's CDR3 is CASSLGAGQETQYF. DNA of the CDR3: TGTGCCAGCAGCCTAGGGGCTGGGCAAGAGACCCAGTACTTC. The full variable domain, in which reference TRBV5-4 and TRBJ2-5 provide the parts outside the CDR3, is ETGVTQSPTHLIKTRGQQVTLRCSSQSGHNTVSWYQQALGQGPQFIFQYYREEENGRGNFPPRFSGLQFPNYSSELNVNALELDDSALYLCASSLGAGQETQYFGPGTRLLVL.

The chain combines TRBV5-6 with TRBJ1-2, with D perhaps TRBD1 (6 bases). The CDR3 loop spans 13 amino acids. The ends were cut back, 4 bases at V and 2 bases at J, with 9 bases in the middle. From germline, CDR1 is SGHDT and CDR2 YYEEEE. The CDR3 DNA is TGTGCCAGCAGCAAAACAGGGAACTATGGCTACACCTTC. It codes for CASSKTGNYGYTF.

This clone was seen only a few times. The chain employs TRBV7-8 and TRBJ2-1; the D is unclear. The CDR3 consists of 13 residues. Trimming removed 5 bases from V and 6 bases from J, with 11 bases in between. Germline V gene data show CDR1 as SGHVS and CDR2 as FQNEAQ. The DNA for the CDR3 is TGTGCCAGCAGCCCAGGTTTGGGCAATGAGCAGTTCTTC. The encoded protein is CASSPGLGNEQFF. Together with reference TRBV7-8 and TRBJ2-1, the CDR3 gives the full variable domain: GAGVSQSPRYKVAKRGQDVALRCDPISGHVSLFWYQQALGQGPEFLTYFQNEAQLDKSGLPSDRFFAERPEGSVSTLKIQRTQQEDSAVYLCASSPGLGNEQFFGPGTRLTVL.

The chain joins TRBV11-2 to TRBJ1-2; D unresolved. V was clipped by 1 base and J by 2 bases, with 8 bases between them. There are 14 residues in the CDR3. Looked up from germline, CDR1 is SGHAT and CDR2 is FQNNGV. CDR3 loop: CASSLAIGNYGYTF. The CDR3 coding sequence is TGTGCCAGCAGCTTAGCCATCGGGAACTATGGCTACACCTTC.

This clone was seen more than once but under ten times. The gene calls are TRBV5-4 and TRBJ2-7; a possible D gene is TRBD1 (6 bases). V shed 5 bases and J shed 4 bases, with 16 bases lying between them. The length of the CDR3 is 14 residues. Per germline, CDR1 SGHNT and CDR2 YYREEE (reference sequence). In nucleotides, the CDR3 is TGTGCCAGCAGTTCCTCCAGGACAGTATACGAGCAGTACTTC. It translates to CASSSSRTVYEQYF. Supplemented by reference TRBV5-4 and TRBJ2-7, the full variable domain reads ETGVTQSPTHLIKTRGQQVTLRCSSQSGHNTVSWYQQALGQGPQFIFQYYREEENGRGNFPPRFSGLQFPNYSSELNVNALELDDSALYLCASSSSRTVYEQYFGPGTRLTVT.

Only a few counts were recorded for this clone. Other nucleotide sequences from this sample produce the same CDR3. The chain carries TRBV3-1 (or the pseudogene TRBV3-2) and TRBJ1-5; maybe TRBD1 (6 bases). V lost 3 bases and J lost 2, with 8 bases in between. From germline, CDR1 is LGHDT and CDR2 YNNKEL (reference sequence). This CDR3 region has 14 residues. For the CDR3, the DNA is TGTGCCAGCAGCCAGGCAGGGGGCAATCAGCCCCAGCATTTT. This encodes CASSQAGGNQPQHF.